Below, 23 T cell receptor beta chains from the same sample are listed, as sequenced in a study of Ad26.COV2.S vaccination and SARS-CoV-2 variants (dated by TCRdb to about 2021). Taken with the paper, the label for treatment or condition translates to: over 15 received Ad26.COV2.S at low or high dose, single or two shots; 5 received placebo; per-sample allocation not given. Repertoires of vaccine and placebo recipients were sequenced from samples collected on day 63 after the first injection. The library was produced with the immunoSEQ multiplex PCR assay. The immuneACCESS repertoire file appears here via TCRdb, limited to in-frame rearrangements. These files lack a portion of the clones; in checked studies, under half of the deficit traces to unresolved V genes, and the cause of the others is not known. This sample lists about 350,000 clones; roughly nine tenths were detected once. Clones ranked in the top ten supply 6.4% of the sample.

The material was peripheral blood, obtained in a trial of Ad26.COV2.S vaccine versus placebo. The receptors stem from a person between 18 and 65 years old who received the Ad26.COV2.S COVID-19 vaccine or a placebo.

The CDR3 is CASSLVAGGTDTQYF. The DNA of the CDR3 is TGTGCCAGCAGCTTAGTCGCGGGGGGCACAGATACGCAGTATTTT. This chain joins TRBV7-9 and TRBJ2-3; 7 nucleotides match TRBD2. The CDR3 has 15 amino acids. Losses at the gene ends were 1 base for V and 1 base for J; bases not matched to a gene: 2. Germline V gene lookup returns CDR1 SEHNR and CDR2 FQNEAQ (reference sequence).

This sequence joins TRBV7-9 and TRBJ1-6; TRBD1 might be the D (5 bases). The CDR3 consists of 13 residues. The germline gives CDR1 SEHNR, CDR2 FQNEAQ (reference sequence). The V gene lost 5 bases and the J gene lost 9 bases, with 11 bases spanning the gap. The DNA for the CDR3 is TGTGCCAGCAGCCCGGACGGGGGTTCACCCCTCCACTTT. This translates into CASSPDGGSPLHF.

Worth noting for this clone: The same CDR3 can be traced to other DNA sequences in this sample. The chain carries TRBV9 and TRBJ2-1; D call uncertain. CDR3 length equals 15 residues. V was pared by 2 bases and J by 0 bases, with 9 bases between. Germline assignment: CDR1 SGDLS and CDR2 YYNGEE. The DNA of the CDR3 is TGTGCCAGCAGCGTTCGGACGAGCTCCTACAATGAGCAGTTCTTC. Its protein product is CASSVRTSSYNEQFF.

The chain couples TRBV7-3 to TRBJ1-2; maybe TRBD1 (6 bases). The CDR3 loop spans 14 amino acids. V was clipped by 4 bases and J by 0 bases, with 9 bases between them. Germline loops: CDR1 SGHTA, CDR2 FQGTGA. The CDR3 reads CASSSGQTNYGYTF. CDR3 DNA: TGTGCCAGCAGCTCCGGACAGACTAACTATGGCTACACCTTC.

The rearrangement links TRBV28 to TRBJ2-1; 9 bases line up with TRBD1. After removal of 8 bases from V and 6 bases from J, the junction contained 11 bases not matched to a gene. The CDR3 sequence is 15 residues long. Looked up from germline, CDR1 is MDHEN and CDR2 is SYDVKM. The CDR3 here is CASLFSGTGSNEQFF. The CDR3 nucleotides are TGTGCCAGCCTCTTTTCCGGGACAGGGAGCAATGAGCAGTTCTTC.

CDR3 DNA: TGTGCCAGCAGTTACTCTGGAGGGAGCGGGGAAAAACTGTTTTTT. Its protein product is CASSYSGGSGEKLFF. The chain is built from TRBV6-6 and TRBJ1-4; unclear D gene. The CDR3 is made up of 15 amino acids. Germline CDR1 is MNHNY and CDR2 is SVGAGI (reference sequence). The germline V and J ends were trimmed by 0 bases and 8 bases, with 13 bases remaining between them.

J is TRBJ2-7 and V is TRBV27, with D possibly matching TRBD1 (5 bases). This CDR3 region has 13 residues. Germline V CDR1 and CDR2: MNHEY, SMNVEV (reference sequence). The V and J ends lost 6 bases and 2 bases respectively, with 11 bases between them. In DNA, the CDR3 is TGTGCCAGCAGGGTTACAGGAACCTACGAGCAGTACTTC. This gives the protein CASRVTGTYEQYF.

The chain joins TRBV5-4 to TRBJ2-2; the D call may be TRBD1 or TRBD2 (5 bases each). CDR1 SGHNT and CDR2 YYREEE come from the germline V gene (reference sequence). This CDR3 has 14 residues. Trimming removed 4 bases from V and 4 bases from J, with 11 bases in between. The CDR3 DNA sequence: TGTGCCAGCAGCCCTCTGAGGGGCACCGGGGAGCTGTTTTTT. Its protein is CASSPLRGTGELFF.

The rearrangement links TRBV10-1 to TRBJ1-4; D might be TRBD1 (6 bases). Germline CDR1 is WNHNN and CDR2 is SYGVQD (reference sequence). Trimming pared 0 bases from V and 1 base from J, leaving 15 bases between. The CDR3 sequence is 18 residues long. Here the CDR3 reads CASSESRRGARTNEKLFF. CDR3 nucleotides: TGCGCCAGCAGTGAGTCGAGGAGGGGGGCTAGAACTAATGAAAAACTGTTTTTT.

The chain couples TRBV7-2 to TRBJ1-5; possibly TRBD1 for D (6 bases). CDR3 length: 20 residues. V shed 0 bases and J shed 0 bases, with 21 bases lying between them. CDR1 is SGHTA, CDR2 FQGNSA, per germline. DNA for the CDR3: TGTGCCAGCAGCTTAGCGGGTGGAGCAGGGGTGGGATATAGCAATCAGCCCCAGCATTTT. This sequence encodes CASSLAGGAGVGYSNQPQHF.

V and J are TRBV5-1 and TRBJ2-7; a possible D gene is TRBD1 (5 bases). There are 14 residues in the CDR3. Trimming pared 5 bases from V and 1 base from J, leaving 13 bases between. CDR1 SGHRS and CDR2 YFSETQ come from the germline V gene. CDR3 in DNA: TGCGCCAGCAGTCCGAGACAGACTTCCTACGAGCAGTACTTC. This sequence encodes CASSPRQTSYEQYF.

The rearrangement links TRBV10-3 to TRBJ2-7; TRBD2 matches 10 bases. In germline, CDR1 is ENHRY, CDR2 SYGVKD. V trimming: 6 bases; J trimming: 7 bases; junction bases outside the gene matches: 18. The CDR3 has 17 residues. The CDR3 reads CAISLSPLAGEDSEQYF. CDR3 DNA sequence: TGTGCCATCAGCCTTTCCCCCCTAGCGGGAGAGGACTCTGAGCAGTACTTC.

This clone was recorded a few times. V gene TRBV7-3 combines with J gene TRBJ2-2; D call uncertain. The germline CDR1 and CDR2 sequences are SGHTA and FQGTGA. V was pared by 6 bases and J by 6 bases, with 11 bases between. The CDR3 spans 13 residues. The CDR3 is CASRLGVAGELFF. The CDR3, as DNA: TGTGCCAGCAGGCTAGGTGTGGCCGGGGAGCTGTTTTTT.

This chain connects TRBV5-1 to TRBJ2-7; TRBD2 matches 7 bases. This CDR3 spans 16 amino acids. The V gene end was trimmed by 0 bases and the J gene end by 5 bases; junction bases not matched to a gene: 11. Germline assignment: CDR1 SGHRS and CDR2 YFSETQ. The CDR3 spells CASSLAAGGAGNEQYF. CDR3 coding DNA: TGCGCCAGCAGCTTGGCCGCAGGTGGAGCGGGAAACGAGCAGTACTTC. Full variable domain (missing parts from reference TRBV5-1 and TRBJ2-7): KAGVTQTPRYLIKTRGQQVTLSCSPISGHRSVSWYQQTPGQGLQFLFEYFSETQRNKGNFPGRFSGRQFSNSRSEMNVSTLELGDSALYLCASSLAAGGAGNEQYFGPGTRLTVT.

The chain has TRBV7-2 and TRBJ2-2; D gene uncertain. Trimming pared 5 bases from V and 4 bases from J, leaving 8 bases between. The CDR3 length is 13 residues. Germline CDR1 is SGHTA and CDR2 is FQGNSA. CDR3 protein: CASSPRTTGELFF. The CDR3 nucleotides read TGTGCCAGCAGCCCCCGGACCACCGGGGAGCTGTTTTTT.

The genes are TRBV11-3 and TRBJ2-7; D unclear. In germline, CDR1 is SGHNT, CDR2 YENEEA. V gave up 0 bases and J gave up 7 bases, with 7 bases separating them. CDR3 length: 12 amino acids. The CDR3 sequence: CASSLDTAEQYF. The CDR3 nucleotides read TGTGCCAGCAGCTTAGATACCGCAGAGCAGTACTTC.

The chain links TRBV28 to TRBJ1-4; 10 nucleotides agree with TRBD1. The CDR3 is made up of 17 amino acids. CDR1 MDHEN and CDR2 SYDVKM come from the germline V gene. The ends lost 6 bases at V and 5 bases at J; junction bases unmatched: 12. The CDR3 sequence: CASSPPGQGIINEKLFF. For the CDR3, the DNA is TGTGCCAGCAGCCCCCCGGGACAGGGGATTATAAATGAAAAACTGTTTTTT.

The CDR3 protein is CASSADASSYTF. The CDR3 bases are TGTGCCAGCAGCGCCGACGCCTCTAGCTACACCTTC. The rearrangement joins TRBV7-9 to TRBJ1-2; no clear D gene. CDR1 is SEHNR, CDR2 FQNEAQ, per germline (reference sequence). The CDR3 length is 12 residues. V was clipped by 5 bases and J by 9 bases, with 13 bases between them.

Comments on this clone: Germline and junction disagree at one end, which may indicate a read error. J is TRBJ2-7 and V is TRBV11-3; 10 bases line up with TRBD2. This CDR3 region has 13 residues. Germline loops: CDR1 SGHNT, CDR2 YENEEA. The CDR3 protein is CASSSGGTSATNF. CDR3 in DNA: TGTGCCAGCAGCTCTGGGGGGACTAGCGCTACCAACTTC.

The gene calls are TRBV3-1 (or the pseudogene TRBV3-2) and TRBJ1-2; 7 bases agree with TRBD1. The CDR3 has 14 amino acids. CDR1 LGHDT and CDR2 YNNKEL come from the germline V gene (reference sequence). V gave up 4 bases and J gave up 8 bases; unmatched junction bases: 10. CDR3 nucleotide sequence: TGTGCCAGCAGCCCATCTAACAGGGGCGGGGGCTACACCTTC. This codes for CASSPSNRGGGYTF.

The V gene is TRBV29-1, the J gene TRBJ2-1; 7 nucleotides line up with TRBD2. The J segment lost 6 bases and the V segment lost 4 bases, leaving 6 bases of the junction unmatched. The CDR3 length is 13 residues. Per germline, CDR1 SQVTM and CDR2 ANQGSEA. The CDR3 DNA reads TGCAGCGTTGGGGCGGGAGAATCCAATGAGCAGTTCTTC. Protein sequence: CSVGAGESNEQFF.

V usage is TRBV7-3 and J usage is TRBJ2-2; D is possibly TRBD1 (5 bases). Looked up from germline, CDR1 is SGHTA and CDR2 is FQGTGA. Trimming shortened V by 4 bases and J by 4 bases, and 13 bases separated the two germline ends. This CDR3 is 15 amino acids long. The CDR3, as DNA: TGTGCCAGCAGCTCGGACACCTGGGCCACCGGGGAGCTGTTTTTT. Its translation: CASSSDTWATGELFF.

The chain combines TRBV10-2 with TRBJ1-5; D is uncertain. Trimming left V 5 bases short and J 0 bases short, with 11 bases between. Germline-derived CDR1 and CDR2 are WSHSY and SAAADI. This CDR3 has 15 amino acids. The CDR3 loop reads CASSSRGYSNQPQHF. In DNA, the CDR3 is TGCGCCAGCAGTTCCCGGGGTTATAGCAATCAGCCCCAGCATTTT.